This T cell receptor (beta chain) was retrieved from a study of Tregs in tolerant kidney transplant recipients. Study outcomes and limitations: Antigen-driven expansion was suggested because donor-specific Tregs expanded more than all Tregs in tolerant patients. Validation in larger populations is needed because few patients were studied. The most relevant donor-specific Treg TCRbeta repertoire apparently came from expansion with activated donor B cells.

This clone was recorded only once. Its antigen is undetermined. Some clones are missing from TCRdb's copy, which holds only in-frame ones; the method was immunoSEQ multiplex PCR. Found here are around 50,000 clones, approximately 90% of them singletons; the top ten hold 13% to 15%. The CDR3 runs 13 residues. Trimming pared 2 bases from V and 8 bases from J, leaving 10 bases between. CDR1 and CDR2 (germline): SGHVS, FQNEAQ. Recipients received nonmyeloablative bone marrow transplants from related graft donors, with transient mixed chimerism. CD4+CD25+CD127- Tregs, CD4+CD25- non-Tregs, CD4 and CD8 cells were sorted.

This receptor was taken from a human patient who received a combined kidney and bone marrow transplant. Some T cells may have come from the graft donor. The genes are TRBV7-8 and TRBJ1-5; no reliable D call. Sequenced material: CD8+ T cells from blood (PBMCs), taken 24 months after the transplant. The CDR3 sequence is CASSLYGLEPQHF. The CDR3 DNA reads TGTGCCAGCAGCTTATACGGGTTAGAGCCCCAGCATTTT.